One sample yielded the 6 T cell receptor beta chains listed below, sequenced in a study of response to subunit inactivated influenza vaccine. Each CDR3 protein is one row after TCRdb ran MiXCR on the RT-PCR reads. The data hold fewer than 750,000 distinct CDR3 sequences, with approximately 14% observed a single time. The sample in question was PBMCs from blood, obtained 11 to 12 days after vaccination. All receptors come from a man in his fifties who received an inactivated influenza vaccine.

This clonotype was detected only a few times. The V and J genes are TRBV2 and TRBJ1-3; the D is unclear. CDR3 length: 15 residues. Germline assignment: CDR1 SNHLY and CDR2 FYNNEI. V was clipped by 2 bases and J by 0 bases, with 8 bases between them. CDR3 protein: CASSEIPHSGNTIYF. The CDR3 DNA reads TGTGCCAGCAGTGAAATTCCCCACTCTGGAAACACCATATATTTT.

This clonotype was counted a few times. The chain employs TRBV19 and TRBJ2-3; D is possibly TRBD1 or TRBD2 (5 bases each). CDR1 is LNHDA, CDR2 SQIVND, per germline (reference sequence). The CDR3 has 14 amino acids. Deletions cut 3 bases from V and 0 bases from J, with 7 bases between. The CDR3 loop is CASSIWGSTDTQYF. For the CDR3, the DNA is TGTGCCAGTAGTATCTGGGGGAGCACAGATACGCAGTATTTT.

V is TRBV5-1 and J is TRBJ2-1; 9 bases are shared with TRBD2. The CDR3 sequence is 16 residues long. Trimming at V came to 2 bases and at J to 9 bases, leaving 12 bases not matched to a gene. Germline CDR1 SGHRS, CDR2 YFSETQ. CDR3 nucleotides: TGCGCCAGCAGCTTTGAGAGCGGGAGGCCCGTGGGTGAGCAGTTCTTC. It codes for CASSFESGRPVGEQFF.

This chain links TRBV7-3 with TRBJ2-3, with 7 bases fitting TRBD1. The V segment lost 5 bases and the J segment 5 bases; nucleotides outside the gene matches: 4. The CDR3 runs to 13 residues. Germline V gene sequence: CDR1 SGHTA, CDR2 FQGTGA. As DNA, the CDR3 is TGTGCCAGCAGCCCACAGGGGCGAGATACGCAGTATTTT. It specifies CASSPQGRDTQYF.

This clonotype has a handful of counts. CDR3 in DNA: TGTGCCACCAGTGACCTAATAACTAGGGCCGACAATGAGCAGTTCTTC. Translation: CATSDLITRADNEQFF. V is TRBV24-1 and J is TRBJ2-1; D might be TRBD2 (5 bases). Trimming left V 4 bases short and J 5 bases short, with 17 bases between. CDR3 length equals 16 residues. CDR1 KGHDR and CDR2 SFDVKD come from the germline V gene.

This clonotype was seen more than once but under ten times. V usage is TRBV5-1 and J usage is TRBJ2-7, with 7 bases matching TRBD1. Trimming took 0 bases from V and 3 from J; bases not matched to a gene: 6. This CDR3 is built from 15 residues. In germline, CDR1 is SGHRS, CDR2 YFSETQ. The CDR3 DNA sequence: TGCGCCAGCAGCTTGGCCCCGGGACAGCTCTACGAGCAGTACTTC. Translating gives CASSLAPGQLYEQYF.